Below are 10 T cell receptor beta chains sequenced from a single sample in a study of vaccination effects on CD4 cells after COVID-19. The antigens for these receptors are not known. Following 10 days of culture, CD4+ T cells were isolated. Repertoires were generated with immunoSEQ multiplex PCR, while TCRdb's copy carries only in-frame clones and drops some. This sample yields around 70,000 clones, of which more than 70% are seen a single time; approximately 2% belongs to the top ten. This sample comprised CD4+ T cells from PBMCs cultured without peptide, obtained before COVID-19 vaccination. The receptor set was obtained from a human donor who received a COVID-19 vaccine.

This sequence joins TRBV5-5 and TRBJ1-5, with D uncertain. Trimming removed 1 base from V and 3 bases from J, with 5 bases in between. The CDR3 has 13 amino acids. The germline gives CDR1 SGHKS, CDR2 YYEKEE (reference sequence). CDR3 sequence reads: CASSLLTNQPQHF. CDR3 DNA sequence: TGTGCCAGCAGCTTGTTGACCAATCAGCCCCAGCATTTT.

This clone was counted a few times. CDR3 nucleotide sequence: TGCGCCAGCAGCTTGCCGGGACTAGCGGGGGGACTCAATGAGCAGTTCTTC. Its translation is CASSLPGLAGGLNEQFF. The V and J genes are TRBV5-1 and TRBJ2-1; TRBD2 matches 15 bases. Unmatched junction bases numbered 5, after V lost 1 base and J lost 6 bases. This CDR3 contains 17 residues. CDR1 SGHRS and CDR2 YFSETQ come from the germline V gene.

The DNA for the CDR3 is TGTGCCAGCCGGGACAAGTTGAACACTGAAGCTTTCTTT. This codes for CASRDKLNTEAFF. The chain recombines TRBV12-3 or TRBV12-4 with TRBJ1-1; perhaps TRBD1 as D (6 bases). Trimming left V 8 bases short and J 0 bases short, with 10 bases between. The CDR3 extends over 13 amino acids.

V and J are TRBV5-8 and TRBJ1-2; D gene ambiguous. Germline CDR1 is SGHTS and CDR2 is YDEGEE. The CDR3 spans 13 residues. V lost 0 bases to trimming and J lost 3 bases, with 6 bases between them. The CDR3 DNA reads TGTGCCAGCAGCTTGGGCAGATACTATGGCTACACCTTC. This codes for CASSLGRYYGYTF. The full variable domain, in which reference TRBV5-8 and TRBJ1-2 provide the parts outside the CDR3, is EAGVTQSPTHLIKTRGQQATLRCSPISGHTSVYWYQQALGLGLQFLLWYDEGEERNRGNFPPRFSGRQFPNYSSELNVNALELEDSALYLCASSLGRYYGYTFGSGTRLTVV.

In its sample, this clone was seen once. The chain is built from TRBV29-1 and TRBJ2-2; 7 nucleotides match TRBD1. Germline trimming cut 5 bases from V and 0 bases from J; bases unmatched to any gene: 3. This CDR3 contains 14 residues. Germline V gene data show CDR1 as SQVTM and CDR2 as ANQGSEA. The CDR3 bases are TGCAGCGTTAAGACAGGGTCGAACACCGGGGAGCTGTTTTTT. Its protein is CSVKTGSNTGELFF.

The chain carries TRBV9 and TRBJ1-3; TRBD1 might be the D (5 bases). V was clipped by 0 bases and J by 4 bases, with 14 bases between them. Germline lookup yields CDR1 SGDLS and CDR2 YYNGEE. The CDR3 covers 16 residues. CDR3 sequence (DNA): TGTGCCAGCAGCGTAGGGGGGAACGACATCGGAAACACCATATATTTT. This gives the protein CASSVGGNDIGNTIYF.

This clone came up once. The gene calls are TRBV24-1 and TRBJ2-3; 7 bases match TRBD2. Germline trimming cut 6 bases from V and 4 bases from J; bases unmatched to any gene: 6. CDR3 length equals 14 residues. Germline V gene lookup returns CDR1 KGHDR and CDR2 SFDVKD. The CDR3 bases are TGTGCCACCAGTTCGAGGCGGGGGTCAGATACGCAGTATTTT. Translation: CATSSRRGSDTQYF.

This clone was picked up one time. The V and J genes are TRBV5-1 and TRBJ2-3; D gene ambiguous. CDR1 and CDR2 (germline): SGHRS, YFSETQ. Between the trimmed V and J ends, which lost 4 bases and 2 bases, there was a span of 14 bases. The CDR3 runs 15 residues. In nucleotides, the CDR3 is TGCGCCAGCAGCGCGGCCGCTCCTATCACAGATACGCAGTATTTT. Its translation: CASSAAAPITDTQYF.

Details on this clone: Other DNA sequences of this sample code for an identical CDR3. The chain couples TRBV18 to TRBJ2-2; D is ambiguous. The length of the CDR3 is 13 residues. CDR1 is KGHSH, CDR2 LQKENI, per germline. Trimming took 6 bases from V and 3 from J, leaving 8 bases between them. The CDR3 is CASSPRDTGELFF. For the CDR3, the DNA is TGTGCCAGCTCTCCTAGAGACACCGGGGAGCTGTTTTTT.

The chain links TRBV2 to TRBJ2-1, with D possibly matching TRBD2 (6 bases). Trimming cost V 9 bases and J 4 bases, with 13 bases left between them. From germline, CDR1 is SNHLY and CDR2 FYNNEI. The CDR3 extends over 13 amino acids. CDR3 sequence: CASSGGSYNEQFF. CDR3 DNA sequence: TGTGCCAGTTCCGGGGGTTCATACAATGAGCAGTTCTTC.